The present entry profiles one T cell receptor beta chain with its context. The clone's antigen remains unknown. Base qualities are not provided; no much larger clone lies one nucleotide away. The sample is drawn from a study of chronic HIV infection and antiretroviral therapy (dated by TCRdb to between 2014 and 2016). Library method: 5' RACE. Sequencing used an Illumina MiSeq. Using fastp at Q25 and MiXCR, TCRdb reprocessed the public reads and kept productive beta chains. Rows merge per CDR3 protein into single entries with the most common DNA and genes. Present in this sample are 45,000 to 60,000 distinct CDR3 sequences, under 20% of which were seen just once. The biggest ten clones account for more than 2.5% of the sample. Trimming leaves V shorter by 0 bases and J shorter by 3 bases, with the junction holding 1 base beyond the gene matches. The CDR3 runs 15 amino acids, cysteine and phenylalanine included. Of the read, only the CDR3 DNA is kept; its 45 bases are in frame from base 1. CDR1 is given as KGHSH and CDR2 as LQKENI, both from the germline V gene.

Sequenced sample: peripheral blood. This TCR was sampled from an adult who had HIV and had not received antiretroviral therapy, or was an uninfected healthy control (not recorded which). The V and J segments used are TRBV18 and TRBJ2-3; a stretch of 9 junction bases matches TRBD2. The CDR3: CASSPPLAGTDTQYF. The DNA sequence reads TGTGCCAGCTCACCACCCCTAGCGGGGACAGATACGCAGTATTTT. The CDR3, completed at both ends by the reference TRBV18 and TRBJ2-3 genes, gives the full variable domain NAGVMQNPRHLVRRRGQEARLRCSPMKGHSHVYWYRQLPEEGLKFMVYLQKENIIDESGMPKERFSAEFPKEGPSILRIQQVVRGDSAAYFCASSPPLAGTDTQYFGPGTRLTVL.